The clone carrying this TCR beta chain was seen only a few times. This CDR3 is built from 14 residues. Trimming at V came to 4 bases and at J to 7 bases, leaving 7 bases not matched to a gene. CDR1 and CDR2 from the germline V gene are SGHRS and YFSETQ. The data belong to a study of blood T cell repertoires in COVID-19. The overall study: Sample material is recorded as cDNA or gDNA derived from T cells, B-cell-depleted T cells, or PBMCs.

Original analysis: Scientists estimated how many nucleated cells there were by amplifying reference gene primers. Generated by immunoSEQ multiplex PCR, the TCRdb table keeps only in-frame clones and is missing some. That table is the source of V, J and clone size, and D and trimming were worked out from the DNA. The sample lists 250,000 to 300,000 clones, about nine tenths seen once, with more than 10% in the top ten. The sequencing input was peripheral blood. The genes are TRBV5-1 and TRBJ2-2; 7 bases map to TRBD1. The source of this sequence is a woman between 25 and 40 years old with COVID-19, enrolled during active disease. Written as DNA, the CDR3 is TGCGCCAGCAGCGGGACAGCTGGATACGGGGAGCTGTTTTTT. It specifies CASSGTAGYGELFF. Variable domain in full (rest from reference TRBV5-1 and TRBJ2-2): KAGVTQTPRYLIKTRGQQVTLSCSPISGHRSVSWYQQTPGQGLQFLFEYFSETQRNKGNFPGRFSGRQFSNSRSEMNVSTLELGDSALYLCASSGTAGYGELFFGEGSRLTVL.